Listed below are T cell receptor beta chains from one sample, sequenced in a study of blood T cell repertoires in COVID-19. Sequencing was performed with immunoSEQ multiplex PCR; in TCRdb, only in-frame clones are kept and a portion is missing. The data hold around 250,000 clones, with around 80% observed a single time. Input material: PBMCs or T cells enriched from blood (not recorded which). The receptors were sampled from a man aged 30 to 45 with acute COVID-19. Both conserved end residues are part of each CDR3. Fields, in order: J gene, D gene, V gene, clone size, CDR3 protein, CDR3 DNA. D genes are given only for firm matches. Expanded clones are given a class, and other clones once, few, many or no size at all.

TRBJ1-5 | . | TRBV29-1 | . | CSVAGGQGGPQHF | TGCAGCGTTGCCGGAGGGCAAGGTGGGCCCCAGCATTTT
TRBJ1-6 | . | TRBV14 | . | CASSQELLSSPLHF | TGTGCCAGCAGCCAAGAACTATTAAGCTCACCCCTCCACTTT
TRBJ2-2 | TRBD1 | TRBV2 | . | CASARTGSTGELFF | TGTGCCAGCGCCCGGACAGGGAGCACCGGGGAGCTGTTTTTT
TRBJ2-2 | . | TRBV7-3 | once | CASSLTPGMETGELFF | TGTGCCAGCAGCTTAACGCCGGGGATGGAGACCGGGGAGCTGTTTTTT
TRBJ1-4 | . | TRBV27 | . | CASSSSGAGALIHHEKLFF | TGTGCCAGCAGTTCCTCCGGAGCTGGGGCGTTAATACATCATGAAAAACTGTTTTTT
TRBJ2-1 | . | TRBV18 | . | CASSPQARGNEQFF | TGTGCCAGCTCACCACAAGCCCGTGGCAATGAGCAGTTCTTC
TRBJ1-5 | TRBD1 | TRBV2 | . | CASSVLARGHNQPQHF | TGTGCCAGCAGTGTACTGGCCAGGGGGCACAATCAGCCCCAGCATTTT
TRBJ2-2 | TRBD1 | TRBV2 | . | CASSVWDRETGELFF | TGTGCCAGCAGTGTGTGGGACAGGGAAACCGGGGAGCTGTTTTTT
TRBJ1-3 | . | TRBV3-1/TRBV3-2 | . | CASSQATGGGNTIYF | TGTGCCAGCAGCCAAGCCACAGGTGGGGGAAACACCATATATTTT
TRBJ2-2 | . | TRBV5-4 | . | CASSSGGLYTNTGELFF | TGTGCCAGCAGCTCGGGGGGCCTATATACGAACACCGGGGAGCTGTTTTTT
TRBJ1-2 | . | TRBV5-6 | . | CASSLSGIGGGYTF | TGTGCCAGCAGCTTGTCAGGGATAGGGGGTGGCTACACCTTC
TRBJ2-3 | TRBD2 | TRBV5-4 | . | CASSGSGGRPDTQYF | TGTGCCAGCAGCGGTAGCGGGGGGCGCCCAGATACGCAGTATTTT
TRBJ2-5 | TRBD2 | TRBV10-1 | . | CASSERLAGKETQYF | TGCGCCAGCAGTGAGAGGCTAGCGGGAAAAGAGACCCAGTACTTC
TRBJ1-1 | TRBD1 | TRBV6-4 | . | CASSDGFGTANTEAFF | TGTGCCAGCAGTGACGGGTTCGGGACAGCCAACACTGAAGCTTTCTTT
TRBJ1-1 | . | TRBV10-3 | . | CAIRIGGWDTEAFF | TGTGCCATCCGCATCGGGGGGTGGGACACTGAAGCTTTCTTT
TRBJ1-6 | . | TRBV5-4 | . | CASSPTAGPGSYNSPLHF | TGTGCCAGCAGCCCCACCGCAGGCCCAGGGTCATATAATTCACCCCTCCACTTT
TRBJ1-3 | . | TRBV3-1/TRBV3-2 | . | CASSQDAGATGNTIYF | TGTGCCAGCAGCCAAGACGCGGGGGCCACTGGAAACACCATATATTTT
TRBJ2-5 | . | TRBV25-1 | . | CASSEPPGTQYF | TGTGCCAGCAGTGAGCCCCCCGGGACCCAGTACTTC
TRBJ1-5 | . | TRBV7-2 | . | CASSLEDSSNQPQHF | TGTGCCAGCAGCTTAGAGGACTCTAGCAATCAGCCCCAGCATTTT
TRBJ1-1 | TRBD1 | TRBV2 | . | CASLWFRDSNTEAFF | TGTGCCAGTTTATGGTTCCGGGACAGCAACACTGAAGCTTTCTTT
TRBJ1-6 | . | TRBV6-1 | . | CASSEAMGGIPFANSPLHF | TGTGCCAGCAGTGAAGCGATGGGGGGGATTCCCTTTGCGAATTCACCCCTCCACTTT
TRBJ1-2 | . | TRBV11-3 | . | CASSADSYGYTF | TGTGCCAGCAGCGCGGACAGTTATGGCTACACCTTC
TRBJ1-1 | . | TRBV6-5 | . | CASSYSGDVTEAFF | TGTGCCAGCAGTTACTCAGGGGATGTGACTGAAGCTTTCTTT
TRBJ1-5 | . | TRBV19 | . | CASSELNQPQHF | TGTGCCAGTAGCGAGCTCAATCAGCCCCAGCATTTT
TRBJ2-1 | TRBD2 | TRBV5-4 | . | CASRGLAGFNEQFF | TGTGCCAGCAGAGGACTAGCGGGGTTCAATGAGCAGTTCTTC
TRBJ2-3 | TRBD2 | TRBV6-2/TRBV6-3 | many | CASSYLRGGSDTQYF | TGTGCCAGCAGTTACCTGCGGGGGGGATCAGATACGCAGTATTTT
TRBJ2-1 | TRBD2 | TRBV19 | . | CASSIQASGGTNNEQFF | TGTGCCAGTAGTATCCAGGCTAGCGGGGGGACCAACAATGAGCAGTTCTTC
TRBJ1-2 | . | TRBV14 | . | CASSQATGIVGYTF | TGTGCCAGCAGCCAAGCAACGGGGATTGTCGGCTACACCTTC
TRBJ2-3 | TRBD1 | TRBV6-4 | . | CASSYDRATDTQYF | TGTGCCAGCAGTTACGACAGGGCCACAGATACGCAGTATTTT
TRBJ2-2 | . | TRBV5-1 | . | CASRLSIRNTGELFF | TGCGCCAGCAGGCTTTCAATCAGGAACACCGGGGAGCTGTTTTTT
TRBJ1-6 | . | TRBV4-1 | . | CASSSIGGFSPPLHF | TGCGCCAGCAGCTCGATTGGGGGGTTTAGTCCACCCCTCCACTTT
TRBJ1-5 | TRBD1 | TRBV5-1 | . | CASSPGQGQREPQHF | TGCGCCAGCAGCCCGGGACAGGGGCAGAGGGAACCCCAGCATTTT
TRBJ2-6 | . | TRBV19 | . | CASSPQAGGFESGANVLTF | TGTGCCAGTAGTCCCCAAGCGGGCGGGTTCGAGTCTGGGGCCAACGTCCTGACTTTC
TRBJ1-2 | TRBD1 | TRBV10-3 | . | CAISTTGGRDYGYTF | TGTGCCATCAGTACCACAGGGGGGAGGGACTATGGCTACACCTTC
TRBJ2-2 | . | TRBV5-4 | . | CASSPQANTGELFF | TGTGCCAGCAGCCCTCAGGCGAACACCGGGGAGCTGTTTTTT
TRBJ2-3 | . | TRBV28 | . | CASRASGRTDTQYF | TGTGCCAGCAGAGCCAGCGGGCGCACAGATACGCAGTATTTT
TRBJ1-1 | . | TRBV9 | . | CASSVDRPNTEAFF | TGTGCCAGCAGCGTTGACAGACCGAACACTGAAGCTTTCTTT
TRBJ2-1 | TRBD2 | TRBV7-9 | few | CASSPGTRVSDEQFF | TGTGCCAGCAGCCCCGGGACTAGGGTTTCGGATGAGCAGTTCTTC
TRBJ2-5 | . | TRBV4-2 | few | CASSQVGAETQYF | TGTGCCAGCAGCCAGGTGGGGGCCGAGACCCAGTACTTC
TRBJ1-3 | . | TRBV9 | . | CASSVTTGNTIYF | TGTGCCAGCAGCGTCACAACTGGAAACACCATATATTTT
TRBJ1-2 | TRBD1 | TRBV19 | . | CATSSSFPGTAYGYTF | TGTGCCACCTCTTCTAGTTTTCCCGGGACAGCTTATGGCTACACCTTC
TRBJ2-3 | TRBD2 | TRBV18 | . | CASSLGRADTQYF | TGTGCCAGCTCACTCGGGAGGGCAGATACGCAGTATTTT
TRBJ2-1 | TRBD1 | TRBV5-4 | . | CASSITGGDMDNEQFF | TGTGCCAGCAGCATCACAGGGGGCGATATGGACAATGAGCAGTTCTTC
TRBJ2-2 | TRBD2 | TRBV27 | few | CASSLWGRAGGELFF | TGTGCCAGCAGTTTGTGGGGGAGGGCCGGCGGGGAGCTGTTTTTT
TRBJ1-6 | . | TRBV6-1 | . | CASSGATVGNSPLHF | TGTGCCAGCAGTGGTGCAACAGTCGGTAATTCACCCCTCCACTTT
TRBJ2-3 | TRBD2 | TRBV25-1 | . | CASSGTAGGGTDTQYF | TGTGCCAGCAGTGGAACGGCGGGGGGCGGCACAGATACGCAGTATTTT
TRBJ2-5 | TRBD2 | TRBV7-9 | . | CASSPLGGSGETQYF | TGTGCCAGCAGCCCTCTCGGCGGGAGTGGCGAGACCCAGTACTTC
TRBJ2-2 | TRBD1 | TRBV6-4 | . | CASSDSGQGANTGELFF | TGTGCCAGCAGTGACTCGGGGCAGGGGGCGAACACCGGGGAGCTGTTTTTT
TRBJ1-6 | . | TRBV7-9 | . | CASSFNGDNSPLHF | TGTGCCAGCAGCTTTAACGGTGATAATTCACCCCTCCACTTT
TRBJ1-1 | TRBD1 | TRBV12-5 | . | CASGLTTGQGIGTEAFF | TGTGCTAGTGGTTTGACAACGGGACAGGGCATAGGCACTGAAGCTTTCTTT
TRBJ1-6 | TRBD1 | TRBV5-8 | . | CASSFLGTGVGSPLHF | TGTGCCAGCAGCTTTTTGGGAACAGGGGTGGGTTCACCCCTCCACTTT